This T cell receptor (beta chain) emerged from a study of cytomegalovirus exposure and HLA in healthy donors. On the study more broadly: In a previous analysis, 95 million to 130 million unique TCR beta sequences were found from some 180 million T cells. Study-level results: Later examination showed HLA-associated TCR beta chains had greater clonal expansion than equally common others.

Germline V lookup: CDR1 SGDLS, CDR2 YYNGEE. The CDR3 has 18 amino acids. With V trimmed by 4 bases and J by 6 bases, 19 bases remained unmatched. Concerning this clone itself: Antigen: not known.

PCR primers comprised 60 Vbeta and 13 Jbeta primers. The assay was immunoSEQ multiplex PCR, and TCRdb's table has in-frame clones only and misses some. The repertoire includes 200,000 to 250,000 clones, roughly 88% of them detected once, and roughly 0.7% sits in the top ten. The sequencing input was PBMCs. This TCR was recovered from a boy aged 2 to 10 in good health and CMV-seronegative. The genes are TRBV9 and TRBJ2-7; 10 positions agree with TRBD1. CDR3 DNA sequence: TGTGCCAGCAGCTTCAACACAGGGGTGACAGGGGGCAGTGGCGAGCAGTACTTC. This gives the protein CASSFNTGVTGGSGEQYF.